This T cell receptor beta chain comes out of a study of T-cell reconstitution after alpha-beta-depleted transplantation in children. This clonotype was detected ten times or more. What it recognizes is unknown. Notes on the study in general: At around two months after transplant, the alpha-beta T cells were reportedly derived from several hundred expanded clones that came from non-depleted graft cells. Once a year had passed after transplant, T-cell counts and diversity came mostly from newly produced T cells. The high TCRbeta diversity at day 60 in some patients came from surviving recipient T cells and thymic progenitors.

The CDR3 is made up of 15 amino acids. Germline V lookup: CDR1 MDHEN, CDR2 SYDVKM. Trimming shortened V by 4 bases and J by 8 bases, and 20 bases separated the two germline ends. Construction of the TCRbeta library involved unique molecular identifiers. MiXCR, run by TCRdb on the PCR reads, gives a single entry per CDR3 protein. Here the sample spans roughly 300,000 distinct CDR3 sequences, more than 9% being singletons. J is TRBJ1-2 and V is TRBV28; possible D gene TRBD1, 6 bases. The receptor was derived from a male patient aged 2-10 years who had a stem cell transplant for chronic granulomatous disease, so the T cells may come from the graft donor. Sample: peripheral blood, taken 180 days after TCRalphabeta/CD19-depleted stem cell transplant. In DNA form, the CDR3 reads TGTGCCAGCAGTTCCAGCCGGGACAACTTTCGGGGCTACACCTTC. It is translated as CASSSSRDNFRGYTF.